This T cell receptor beta chain is from a study of immune evolution from preneoplasia to lung adenocarcinoma. Produced via immunoSEQ multiplex PCR; TCRdb's table is partial and in-frame only. The data show tens of thousands of clones, with less than 85% seen just once and roughly 4.7% held by the top ten. After pathologic assessment, macro-dissection selected premalignant or tumor cells for extraction. This clone appeared a few times. The CDR3 runs 13 residues. Germline assignment: CDR1 SGHRS and CDR2 YFSETQ. Trimming stripped 0 bases from V and 5 bases from J, with 5 bases between. Sequenced input: FFPE invasive lung adenocarcinoma tissue. The chain joins TRBV5-1 to TRBJ2-2; no clear D. The TCR sequence derives from a person aged 55 to 69 with lung adenocarcinoma. This CDR3 is CASSLDGTGELFF. DNA of the CDR3: TGCGCCAGCAGCTTGGACGGTACCGGGGAGCTGTTTTTT.